The source of this T cell receptor (beta chain) is a study of patients and donors after allogeneic stem cell transplantation. Using its own MiXCR run on the RT-PCR reads, TCRdb lists one record per CDR3 protein. The data contain about 160,000 distinct CDR3 sequences, roughly 35% of them singletons. The receptor's source is a human donor who was either an allogeneic HSCT recipient or a stem cell or donor lymphocyte infusion donor (not recorded which). It is not recorded whose cells these are; they may come from a transplant donor. Sequenced material: blood, either unsorted or a sorted T cell fraction (not recorded which).

As DNA, the CDR3 is TGTGCCAGCGGGATGGTGGGGGATGAGCAGTTCTTC. Translated, it gives CASGMVGDEQFF. The rearrangement links TRBV6-5 to TRBJ2-1; D is perhaps TRBD1 or TRBD2 (5 bases each). Germline V gene lookup returns CDR1 MNHEY and CDR2 SVGAGI. With 8 bases removed from V and 8 bases from J, the gap between germline ends came to 13 bases. This CDR3 has 12 amino acids.